This T cell receptor (beta chain) was recovered during a study of T cell responses to AZD1222 COVID-19 vaccine. Study-level points and caveats: Only five or six AZD1222 recipients were seropositive at baseline. Unmutated variant regions are reportedly targeted by nearly half of spike-specific TCRs.

Clones were read by immunoSEQ multiplex PCR, and TCRdb kept only the in-frame ones, dropping some. This sample has 130,000 or so clones, with approximately 80% found just once. Of note for this clone: Its cognate antigen is unknown.

The CDR3 has 14 amino acids. The junction had 8 bases not matched to a gene; V was cut back by 8 bases and J by 6 bases. CDR1 SQVTM and CDR2 ANQGSEA come from the germline V gene. The rearrangement links TRBV29-1 to TRBJ2-7, with TRBD2 matching 15 bases. The TCR was taken from an adult who received the AZD1222 COVID-19 vaccine. The material was peripheral blood, obtained 28 days after the second AZD1222 dose. CDR3 in DNA: TGCAGCACTCGGACTAGCGGGGGGGCCTTCGAGCAGTACTTC. Its protein product is CSTRTSGGAFEQYF.